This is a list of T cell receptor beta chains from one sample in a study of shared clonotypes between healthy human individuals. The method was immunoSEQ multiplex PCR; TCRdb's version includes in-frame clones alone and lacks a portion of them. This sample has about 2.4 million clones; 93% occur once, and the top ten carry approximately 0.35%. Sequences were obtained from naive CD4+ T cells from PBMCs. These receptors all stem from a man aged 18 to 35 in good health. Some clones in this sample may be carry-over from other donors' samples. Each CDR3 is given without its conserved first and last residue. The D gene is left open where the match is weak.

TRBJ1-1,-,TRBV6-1,ASRQGSFSVTEAF
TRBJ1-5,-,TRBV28,ASSLEEGGVTQPQH
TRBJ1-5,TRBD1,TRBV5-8,ASSLRVWGQGTIDQPQH
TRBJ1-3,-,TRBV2,ASRGRRDSGNTIY
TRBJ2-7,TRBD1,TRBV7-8,ASSLVRDRTPAYEQY
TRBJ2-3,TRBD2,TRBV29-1,SVAGQGLAGGPDTQY
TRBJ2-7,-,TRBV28,ASSFLFKRGEQY
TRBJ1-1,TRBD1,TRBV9,ASSVAPGTGEKAF
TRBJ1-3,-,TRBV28,ASQVPGNTIY
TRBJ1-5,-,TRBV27,ASSLLALQGDQPQH
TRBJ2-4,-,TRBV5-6,ASSLTSSRGLAKNIQY
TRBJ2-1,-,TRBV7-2,ASSLITGYNEQF
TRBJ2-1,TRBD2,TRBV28,ASSPSGRAGNEQF
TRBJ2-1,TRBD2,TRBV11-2,ASSPLRTSGPSYNEQF
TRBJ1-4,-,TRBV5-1,ASSRGADEKLF
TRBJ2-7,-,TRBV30,AWADDRSYEQY
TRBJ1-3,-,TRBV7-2,ASSLGTGNGNTTY
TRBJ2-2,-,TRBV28,ASSLFSRGTGELF
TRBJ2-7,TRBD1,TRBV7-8,ASSLARAGGGVSPEY
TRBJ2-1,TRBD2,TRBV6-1,ASSIRTSSGNEQF
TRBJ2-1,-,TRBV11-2,ASSFNLDWGWNEQF
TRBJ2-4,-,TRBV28,ASSPGGRAKNIQY